The rows below give T cell receptor beta chains drawn from one sample of a study of T cell responses to AZD1222 COVID-19 vaccine. The protocol was immunoSEQ multiplex PCR, while the TCRdb copy is restricted to in-frame clones and leaves out a portion. This table holds roughly 100,000 clones, roughly 90% found once. The sequencing here drew on peripheral blood, taken on day 0 of AZD1222 vaccination. These receptors all stem from an adult in good health. CDR3s include the opening cysteine and the closing phenylalanine or tryptophan. Each record gives: J gene, clone size, D gene, V gene, CDR3 protein, CDR3 DNA. The D gene is left open where the match is weak. Only part of the rows carry a size: once, few, many, or a class if the clone is expanded.

TRBJ1-1,NA,NA,TRBV7-2,CASSRNYKNTEAFF,TGTGCCAGCAGTCGAAACTATAAGAACACTGAAGCTTTCTTT
TRBJ2-1,NA,NA,TRBV5-5,CASSSRELYNEQFF,TGTGCCAGCAGCAGCCGTGAGCTGTACAATGAGCAGTTCTTC
TRBJ2-7,NA,NA,TRBV12-3/TRBV12-4,CASSSTDPTARYF,TGTGCCAGCAGTTCGACGGACCCGACCGCCCGGTACTTC
TRBJ1-5,NA,NA,TRBV3-1/TRBV3-2,CASSQGNQPQHF,TGTGCCAGCAGCCAGGGAAATCAGCCCCAGCATTTT
TRBJ1-6,NA,TRBD1,TRBV7-9,CASSQGQGYNSPLHF,TGTGCCAGCAGCCAAGGACAGGGGTATAATTCACCCCTCCACTTT
TRBJ1-1,few,NA,TRBV7-9,CASSSGGSKNTEAFF,TGTGCCAGCAGCTCAGGCGGCTCAAAGAACACTGAAGCTTTCTTT
TRBJ2-7,NA,TRBD1,TRBV13,CASSPRTGSSEQYF,TGTGCCAGCAGCCCCCGGACAGGGTCTTCCGAGCAGTACTTC
TRBJ2-5,NA,NA,TRBV28,CASSSIPPDQETQYF,TGTGCCAGCAGTTCGATCCCCCCGGACCAAGAGACCCAGTACTTC
TRBJ2-1,NA,NA,TRBV4-2,CASSQDFTRSPYNEQFF,TGTGCCAGCAGCCAAGATTTTACGAGAAGTCCCTACAATGAGCAGTTCTTC
TRBJ1-6,NA,NA,TRBV5-4,CASSSDRGSYNSPLHF,TGTGCCAGCAGCTCGGACAGAGGGTCCTATAATTCACCCCTCCACTTT
TRBJ2-1,NA,NA,TRBV12-3/TRBV12-4,CASSQTLRQFF,TGTGCCAGCAGCCAAACCCTCCGGCAGTTCTTC
TRBJ1-1,NA,TRBD1,TRBV3-1/TRBV3-2,CASLGQGNTEAFF,TGTGCCAGCTTGGGACAGGGGAACACTGAAGCTTTCTTT
TRBJ2-7,NA,NA,TRBV14,CASSQEGFGSGLFYEQYF,TGTGCCAGCAGCCAAGAGGGATTTGGTTCGGGACTCTTCTACGAGCAGTACTTC
TRBJ1-5,NA,NA,TRBV15,CATSLTRGYQPQHF,TGTGCCACCAGTTTGACCCGCGGGTATCAGCCCCAGCATTTT
TRBJ2-3,few,NA,TRBV29-1,CSVIPLTGSTDTQYF,TGCAGCGTTATCCCCCTGACAGGTAGCACAGATACGCAGTATTTT
TRBJ1-2,once,NA,TRBV18,CASSPGTGFYGYTF,TGTGCCAGCTCACCAGGCACTGGATTCTATGGCTACACCTTC
TRBJ1-1,NA,NA,TRBV21-1,CASSKVPGCGFF,TGTGCCAGCAGCAAAGTTCCCGGGTGTGGTTTCTTT
TRBJ2-1,NA,NA,TRBV12-3/TRBV12-4,CASSLDINEQFF,TGTGCCAGCAGTTTAGACATAAATGAGCAGTTCTTC
TRBJ1-3,NA,TRBD1,TRBV7-9,CASSLDRGSGNTIYF,TGTGCCAGCAGCTTAGACAGGGGATCCGGAAACACCATATATTTT
TRBJ1-4,NA,NA,TRBV5-8,CASSGTTASNEKLFF,TGTGCCAGCAGCGGAACGACAGCCTCTAATGAAAAACTGTTTTTT
TRBJ1-2,NA,NA,TRBV6-1,CASSEDVRGYGYTF,TGTGCCAGCAGTGAAGATGTGCGGGGCTATGGCTACACCTTC
TRBJ2-1,NA,TRBD2,TRBV7-9,CASSFSSGLAGEQFF,TGTGCCAGCAGCTTTTCTAGCGGGCTGGCGGGTGAGCAGTTCTTC
TRBJ1-5,NA,TRBD1,TRBV2,CASNAGGGWEQPQHF,TGTGCCAGCAATGCCGGAGGGGGCTGGGAGCAGCCCCAGCATTTT
TRBJ1-2,NA,NA,TRBV9,CASSGEYGYTF,TGTGCCAGCAGCGGGGAGTATGGCTACACCTTC
TRBJ1-1,NA,TRBD1,TRBV4-1,CASSLRQGITEAFF,TGCGCCAGCAGCCTCCGACAGGGTATAACTGAAGCTTTCTTT
TRBJ2-7,NA,NA,TRBV3-1/TRBV3-2,CASSQDIGTYEQYF,TGTGCCAGCAGCCAAGATATTGGAACCTACGAGCAGTACTTC
TRBJ1-5,NA,TRBD1,TRBV2,CASRMGQSNQPQHF,TGTGCCAGCAGGATGGGACAGAGCAATCAGCCCCAGCATTTT
TRBJ2-5,NA,TRBD2,TRBV24-1,CATSDGTSVQETQYF,TGTGCCACCAGTGATGGGACTAGCGTACAAGAGACCCAGTACTTC
TRBJ2-7,NA,NA,TRBV11-2,CASSSTPYGGEQYF,TGTGCCAGCAGCTCGACTCCCTATGGGGGCGAGCAGTACTTC
TRBJ1-2,NA,TRBD1,TRBV5-1,CASSLGQGAGYGYTF,TGCGCCAGCAGCTTGGGACAGGGGGCCGGCTATGGCTACACCTTC
TRBJ1-1,once,TRBD1,TRBV2,CASTTGPSTEAFF,TGTGCCAGCACGACAGGGCCGAGCACTGAAGCTTTCTTT
TRBJ1-5,NA,TRBD1,TRBV28,CASSSGQGASNQPQHF,TGTGCCAGCAGTTCCGGGCAGGGGGCGAGCAATCAGCCCCAGCATTTT
TRBJ2-5,once,TRBD2,TRBV10-3,CAISESGAGGSETQYF,TGTGCCATCAGTGAGTCAGGGGCGGGAGGGTCGGAGACCCAGTACTTC
TRBJ2-1,NA,NA,TRBV7-8,CASSPPGVQGRTEQFF,TGTGCCAGCAGCCCCCCTGGGGTACAGGGTCGTACTGAGCAGTTCTTC
TRBJ2-3,NA,TRBD2,TRBV4-2,CASSQEFTGGMGDTQYF,TGTGCCAGCAGCCAAGAATTTACGGGAGGGATGGGAGATACGCAGTATTTT
TRBJ2-2,NA,TRBD2,TRBV5-1,CASRHLAGGMNTGELFF,TGCGCCAGCAGGCATTTGGCGGGGGGCATGAACACCGGGGAGCTGTTTTTT
TRBJ1-5,once,NA,TRBV3-1/TRBV3-2,CASSQDIGTNQPQHF,TGTGCCAGCAGCCAAGACATCGGAACCAATCAGCCCCAGCATTTT
TRBJ2-1,NA,TRBD2,TRBV28,CASSFVGRGEQFF,TGTGCCAGCAGTTTTGTCGGGAGGGGTGAGCAGTTCTTC
TRBJ1-1,few,NA,TRBV6-5,CASSKRELEGAFF,TGTGCCAGCAGTAAACGAGAGCTGGAGGGAGCTTTCTTT
TRBJ2-7,few,NA,TRBV5-4,CASSWAGTRDNEQYF,TGTGCCAGCAGCTGGGCCGGGACTCGAGATAACGAGCAGTACTTC
TRBJ2-3,NA,NA,TRBV9,CASSVAGVFGTDTQYF,TGTGCCAGCAGCGTAGCTGGAGTTTTCGGCACAGATACGCAGTATTTT
TRBJ2-5,NA,TRBD1,TRBV5-1,CASSPAPSRGRETQYF,TGCGCCAGCAGCCCGGCGCCCAGCAGGGGGAGAGAGACCCAGTACTTC
TRBJ1-5,NA,TRBD1,TRBV10-3,CAISLTGDDQPQHF,TGTGCCATCAGCCTGACAGGGGATGATCAGCCCCAGCATTTT
TRBJ2-5,once,TRBD2,TRBV5-1,CASSPTLTSGGRETQYF,TGCGCCAGCAGCCCGACCCTGACTAGCGGGGGGCGGGAGACCCAGTACTTC
TRBJ2-2,NA,TRBD2,TRBV9,CASRNGTSVTGELFF,TGTGCCAGCAGGAACGGGACTAGCGTTACCGGGGAGCTGTTTTTT
TRBJ1-5,NA,NA,TRBV19,CASSWTVYSNQPQHF,TGTGCCAGTAGTTGGACAGTCTATAGCAATCAGCCCCAGCATTTT
TRBJ1-6,NA,TRBD1,TRBV7-9,CASHTGVGNSPLHF,TGTGCCAGCCATACAGGGGTTGGTAATTCACCCCTCCACTTT
TRBJ1-1,NA,NA,TRBV10-2,CASTGSFEAFF,TGCGCCAGCACTGGGTCTTTTGAAGCTTTCTTT
TRBJ2-2,NA,NA,TRBV21-1,CASSKRSRCRGLWTGELFF,TGTGCCAGCAGCAAAAGGTCTCGTTGCAGGGGTCTATGGACCGGGGAGCTGTTTTTT
TRBJ2-7,NA,TRBD2,TRBV7-6,CASSGLGGGVSTKSYEQYF,TGTGCCAGCAGCGGCCTGGGCGGGGGGGTCTCAACGAAGTCCTACGAGCAGTACTTC
TRBJ2-7,NA,NA,TRBV18,CASSPNEGAYEQYF,TGTGCCAGCTCACCGAATGAAGGAGCCTACGAGCAGTACTTC
TRBJ1-6,NA,NA,TRBV5-1,CASSPLGDSLHF,TGCGCCAGCAGTCCGTTGGGGGATTCCCTCCACTTT
TRBJ2-1,NA,TRBD2,TRBV7-8,CASSLAGAGGPPGGPFF,TGTGCCAGCAGCTTAGCAGGGGCGGGAGGCCCCCCCGGAGGGCCGTTCTTC
TRBJ2-1,once,TRBD2,TRBV10-3,CAISESSSGDAEQFF,TGTGCCATCAGTGAGTCGTCTAGCGGGGACGCAGAGCAGTTCTTC
TRBJ2-2,NA,TRBD1,TRBV5-1,CASSSPQGAPGELFF,TGCGCCAGCAGCTCGCCCCAGGGGGCGCCCGGGGAGCTGTTTTTT
TRBJ2-3,NA,TRBD2,TRBV2,CASSERGTSGRTDTQYF,TGTGCCAGCAGTGAAAGAGGGACTAGCGGGAGGACAGATACGCAGTATTTT
TRBJ1-2,NA,NA,TRBV24-1,CATSSSTGYGYTF,TGTGCCACCAGCAGCTCGACGGGCTATGGCTACACCTTC
TRBJ2-3,NA,NA,TRBV24-1,CATSDWRGSSTDTQYF,TGTGCCACCAGTGATTGGCGAGGGTCAAGCACAGATACGCAGTATTTT
TRBJ1-5,NA,NA,TRBV12-1,CASSPGTGYNQPQHF,TGTGCCAGCAGCCCCGGGACAGGGTATAATCAGCCCCAGCATTTT